The next 31 T cell receptor beta chains were all read from a single sample in a study of Tregs in tolerant kidney transplant recipients. Some clones are missing from TCRdb's copy, which holds only in-frame ones; the method was immunoSEQ multiplex PCR. The repertoire holds about 110,000 clones, with around 87% as singletons. This specimen was CD4+ T cells from blood, taken before the transplant. The receptors originated from a human donor who received a combined kidney and bone marrow transplant.

To note about this clone: The sample holds other DNA sequences that translate to the same CDR3. The chain joins TRBV7-2 to TRBJ2-1; a possible D gene is TRBD2 (5 bases). The CDR3 spans 12 residues. Trimming cost V 1 base and J 8 bases, with 6 bases left between them. Germline V gene sequence: CDR1 SGHTA, CDR2 FQGNSA. The CDR3 is CASSLGGDEQFF. The CDR3 nucleotides are TGTGCCAGCAGCTTAGGGGGAGATGAGCAGTTCTTC. Full variable domain (rest looked up from reference TRBV7-2 and TRBJ2-1): GAGVSQSPSNKVTEKGKDVELRCDPISGHTALYWYRQSLGQGLEFLIYFQGNSAPDKSGLPSDRFSAERTGGSVSTLTIQRTQQEDSAVYLCASSLGGDEQFFGPGTRLTVL.

V and J are TRBV5-3 and TRBJ1-2; the match to TRBD1 covers 8 bases. TRBV5-3 counts as an open reading frame of uncertain function. The CDR3 totals 19 residues. V shed 3 bases and J 0 bases; nucleotides not matched to a gene: 16. The chain's CDR3 is CARSCSKDRARFTNYGYTF. The CDR3 DNA reads TGTGCCAGAAGCTGCTCTAAGGACAGGGCGCGCTTTACTAACTATGGCTACACCTTC.

V usage is TRBV29-1 and J usage is TRBJ1-1; D might be TRBD1 (5 bases). The germline V and J ends were trimmed by 7 bases and 6 bases, with 18 bases remaining between them. Germline V gene data show CDR1 as SQVTM and CDR2 as ANQGSEA. The CDR3 sequence is 13 residues long. CDR3 coding DNA: TGCAGCGCCCGGGGCGGGGGATGGGCTGAAGCTTTCTTT. The encoded protein is CSARGGGWAEAFF.

This clone came up once. This sequence joins TRBV18 and TRBJ1-1; D unresolved. From germline, CDR1 is KGHSH and CDR2 LQKENI. Deletions cut 6 bases from V and 1 base from J, with 15 bases between. The CDR3 spans 15 residues. The CDR3 region has the DNA TGTGCCAGCTCCCCCTCCCATACACAGAACACTGAAGCTTTCTTT. Translating it yields CASSPSHTQNTEAFF.

This clone has a single count. This rearrangement joins TRBV15 to TRBJ1-5; no clear D. The V gene's germline CDR1 is LNHNV and CDR2 YYDKDF (reference sequence). The CDR3 loop spans 12 amino acids. Trimming took 9 bases from V and 2 from J, leaving 8 bases between them. As DNA, the CDR3 is TGTGCCACGAGGATTGGCAATCAGCCCCAGCATTTT. This sequence encodes CATRIGNQPQHF.

The gene calls are TRBV7-2 and TRBJ2-2, with TRBD1 identical over 11 bases. CDR3 length: 16 residues. After removal of 5 bases from V and 4 bases from J, the junction contained 6 bases not matched to a gene. CDR1 and CDR2 (germline): SGHTA, FQGNSA. The CDR3 DNA reads as TGTGCCAGCAGCCCCGGGACAGGGGGACTCACCGGGGAGCTGTTTTTT. Translation gives CASSPGTGGLTGELFF.

This clone was detected only a few times. The chain uses TRBV9 and TRBJ2-3; D is unresolved. Per the germline V gene, CDR1 is SGDLS and CDR2 is YYNGEE. This CDR3 comprises 13 residues. V was clipped by 4 bases and J by 3 bases, with 9 bases between them. The CDR3 spells CASSPLETDTQYF. CDR3 bases: TGTGCCAGCAGCCCCCTGGAGACAGATACGCAGTATTTT.

This clone was recorded once. In nucleotides, the CDR3 is TGTGCCAGCAGCGCCCGGGGGGGAGAGACCCAGTACTTC. Protein product: CASSARGGETQYF. V gene TRBV7-6 combines with J gene TRBJ2-5; 8 bases are shared with TRBD2. V lost 5 bases and J lost 4; bases outside the gene matches: 3. Looked up from germline, CDR1 is SGHVS and CDR2 is FNYEAQ. CDR3 length: 13 residues.

V is TRBV11-3 and J is TRBJ2-7; D call uncertain. The germline CDR1 and CDR2 sequences are SGHNT and YENEEA. The V gene lost 3 bases and the J gene lost 7 bases, with 4 bases spanning the gap. CDR3 length: 10 amino acids. The CDR3 here is CASSFTEQYF. The CDR3 DNA sequence: TGTGCCAGCAGCTTCACTGAGCAGTACTTC.

CDR3 DNA sequence: TGTGCCAGCTCAGCGGACAGTTATCAGCCCCAGCATTTT. The encoded protein is CASSADSYQPQHF. The chain employs TRBV18 and TRBJ1-5; possible D gene TRBD1, 6 bases. V dropped 5 bases and J dropped 5 bases, with 10 bases sitting between them. Germline V CDR1 and CDR2: KGHSH, LQKENI. CDR3 length: 13 residues.

The chain has TRBV30 and TRBJ1-2; 8 bases align to TRBD1. The CDR3 has 13 amino acids. From germline, CDR1 is GTSNPN and CDR2 SVGIG (reference sequence). Trimming took 0 bases from V and 4 from J; bases not matched to a gene: 1. The CDR3 loop reads CAWSVGTGYGYTF. The CDR3 DNA is TGTGCCTGGAGTGTAGGGACAGGCTATGGCTACACCTTC.

The chain combines TRBV7-9 with TRBJ1-2; possibly TRBD1 for D (5 bases). V lost 3 bases and J lost 0, with 14 bases in between. The CDR3 has 16 amino acids. From germline, CDR1 is SEHNR and CDR2 FQNEAQ (reference sequence). CDR3: CASSFKEGHPNYGYTF. CDR3 bases: TGTGCCAGCAGCTTTAAAGAAGGACACCCTAACTATGGCTACACCTTC. Full variable domain (remainder filled in from reference TRBV7-9 and TRBJ1-2): DTGVSQNPRHKITKRGQNVTFRCDPISEHNRLYWYRQTLGQGPEFLTYFQNEAQLEKSRLLSDRFSAERPKGSFSTLEIQRTEQGDSAMYLCASSFKEGHPNYGYTFGSGTRLTVV.

The rearrangement joins TRBV28 to TRBJ1-2; a possible D gene is TRBD1 (5 bases). Germline V gives CDR1 MDHEN, CDR2 SYDVKM. The V gene lost 10 bases and the J gene lost 1 base, with 16 bases spanning the gap. The CDR3 covers 14 residues. The CDR3 DNA sequence: TGTGCCACTCCCGGCAGGGCCGGTAACTATGGCTACACCTTC. Protein: CATPGRAGNYGYTF.

This chain links TRBV5-1 with TRBJ1-3, with D unclear. V was cut by 0 bases and J by 0 bases, with 7 bases left in between. The CDR3 totals 15 residues. Germline CDR1 and CDR2: SGHRS and YFSETQ. CDR3 nucleotide sequence: TGCGCCAGCAGCTTGGGCGGGGACTCTGGAAACACCATATATTTT. It is translated as CASSLGGDSGNTIYF.

This chain connects TRBV6-5 to TRBJ2-3, with D unclear. Germline-derived CDR1 and CDR2 are MNHEY and SVGAGI. Trimming shortened V by 4 bases and J by 0 bases, and 14 bases separated the two germline ends. This CDR3 is built from 16 residues. CDR3 residues: CASSSSLTASTDTQYF. CDR3 bases: TGTGCCAGCAGTTCGTCACTCACAGCTAGCACAGATACGCAGTATTTT.

The rearrangement uses TRBV13 and TRBJ2-1; 10 bases line up with TRBD1. V lost 4 bases to trimming and J lost 8 bases; unmatched junction nucleotides: 17. The CDR3 extends over 18 amino acids. Germline CDR1 PRHDT, CDR2 FYEKMQ (reference sequence). DNA of the CDR3: TGTGCCAGCAGCTCCCCAAATCACCGGGACAGGGGATTACATGAGCAGTTCTTC. Its protein is CASSSPNHRDRGLHEQFF.

This chain joins TRBV28 and TRBJ2-1; no clear D. The germline V and J ends were trimmed by 6 bases and 9 bases, with 9 bases remaining between them. Looked up from germline, CDR1 is MDHEN and CDR2 is SYDVKM. The length of the CDR3 is 11 residues. The CDR3 protein is CASSPFSEQFF. DNA of the CDR3: TGTGCCAGCAGCCCCTTTTCTGAGCAGTTCTTC.

This clone appeared once. CDR3 in DNA: TGTGCCAGCAGCTCCTCTACGGCGTCGGGGACCCAGTACTTC. Translation: CASSSSTASGTQYF. The V and J genes are TRBV9 and TRBJ2-5; D not certain. CDR1 is SGDLS, CDR2 YYNGEE, per germline. The CDR3 has 14 residues. V lost 4 bases and J lost 7, with 17 bases in between.

The CDR3 loop is CASSFSTGPYEQYF. CDR3 in DNA: TGTGCCAGTAGTTTTTCTACAGGCCCCTACGAGCAGTACTTC. The chain has TRBV19 and TRBJ2-7; perhaps TRBD1 as D (5 bases). The CDR3 loop spans 14 amino acids. Germline V CDR1 and CDR2: LNHDA, SQIVND (reference sequence). V was cut by 5 bases and J by 2 bases, with 13 bases left in between.

This clone was counted a few times. The CDR3 DNA sequence: TGTGCCAGCTCGCTGACAGTCTACGAGCAGTACTTC. This codes for CASSLTVYEQYF. The V call is TRBV18, the J call TRBJ2-7; D is perhaps TRBD1 (5 bases). V was clipped by 6 bases and J by 3 bases, with 9 bases between them. The CDR3 contains 12 residues. Germline V lookup: CDR1 KGHSH, CDR2 LQKENI.

The rearrangement links TRBV5-4 to TRBJ1-2; 7 bases are shared with TRBD1. The junction had 11 bases not matched to a gene; V was cut back by 2 bases and J by 7 bases. Per germline, CDR1 SGHNT and CDR2 YYREEE (reference sequence). The CDR3 length is 15 residues. The CDR3 loop is CASSFLFRGELGYTF. The CDR3 region has the DNA TGTGCCAGCAGCTTCCTATTCAGGGGGGAACTTGGCTACACCTTC.

The chain couples TRBV19 to TRBJ2-3; D might be TRBD2 (6 bases). CDR3 length: 15 residues. V dropped 6 bases and J dropped 0 bases, with 13 bases sitting between them. Germline CDR1 reads LNHDA; CDR2 reads SQIVND (reference sequence). CDR3 loop: CASRFSGMSTDTQYF. The DNA for the CDR3 is TGTGCCAGTAGGTTTAGCGGCATGAGCACAGATACGCAGTATTTT.

The V and J genes are TRBV29-1 and TRBJ2-5; maybe TRBD2 (6 bases). The CDR3 has 15 amino acids. Germline CDR1 and CDR2: SQVTM and ANQGSEA. With 6 bases removed from V and 2 bases from J, the gap between germline ends came to 19 bases. The CDR3 nucleotides read TGCAGCGTCCAAACGCCGGGACTGATACAAGAGACCCAGTACTTC. Translation gives CSVQTPGLIQETQYF. The variable domain in full, completed from reference TRBV29-1 and TRBJ2-5, reads SAVISQKPSRDICQRGTSLTIQCQVDSQVTMMFWYRQQPGQSLTLIATANQGSEATYESGFVIDKFPISRPNLTFSTLTVSNMSPEDSSIYLCSVQTPGLIQETQYFGPGTRLLVL.

This rearrangement joins TRBV7-8 to TRBJ1-5; D is unclear. The CDR3 loop spans 14 amino acids. Germline V gene lookup returns CDR1 SGHVS and CDR2 FQNEAQ. Trimming left V 2 bases short and J 6 bases short, with 11 bases between. The CDR3, as DNA: TGTGCCAGCAGCTTAATTTCTTCAGGTCAGCCCCAGCATTTT. Translation: CASSLISSGQPQHF.

The V call is TRBV27, the J call TRBJ1-1, with 8 bases that match TRBD1. Looked up from germline, CDR1 is MNHEY and CDR2 is SMNVEV (reference sequence). The CDR3 runs 16 residues. With V trimmed by 7 bases and J by 2 bases, 12 bases remained unmatched. In nucleotides, the CDR3 is TGTGCCAGCACCCCTCGCCTCGGACAGGGAAACACTGAAGCTTTCTTT. Translation: CASTPRLGQGNTEAFF.

This CDR3 is CASSRGDRANGELFF. The CDR3 DNA reads as TGTGCCAGCAGCCGCGGGGACAGGGCCAACGGGGAGCTGTTTTTT. The gene calls are TRBV7-9 and TRBJ2-2, with 9 nucleotides matching TRBD1. The junction had 8 bases not matched to a gene; V was cut back by 5 bases and J by 7 bases. Germline V CDR1 and CDR2: SEHNR, FQNEAQ (reference sequence). The CDR3 totals 15 residues.

V gene TRBV5-4 combines with J gene TRBJ2-5; tentative D call: TRBD1 (6 bases). V lost 4 bases, J lost 5 bases, and 15 bases lay in between. Per germline, CDR1 SGHNT and CDR2 YYREEE (reference sequence). This CDR3 comprises 14 residues. The CDR3 spells CASSPGTPRETQYF. The CDR3, as DNA: TGTGCCAGCAGCCCCGGGACACCTCGGGAGACCCAGTACTTC.

The chain is built from TRBV7-2 and TRBJ2-5, with 9 bases matching TRBD1. Germline V lookup: CDR1 SGHTA, CDR2 FQGNSA. V trimming: 6 bases; J trimming: 5 bases; junction bases outside the gene matches: 7. The CDR3 has 14 residues. As DNA, the CDR3 is TGTGCCAGCAGGGCTACAGGGGGCCGGGAGACCCAGTACTTC. This encodes CASRATGGRETQYF.

The genes are TRBV4-2 and TRBJ2-1; 12 nucleotides line up with TRBD2. Trimming took 4 bases from V and 5 from J; bases not matched to a gene: 12. This CDR3 contains 18 residues. Germline-derived CDR1 and CDR2 are LGHNA and YNFKEQ. The CDR3 here is CASSPWASGGARNNEQFF. The CDR3 DNA reads as TGTGCCAGCAGCCCCTGGGCTAGCGGGGGGGCCCGAAACAATGAGCAGTTCTTC.

The chain has TRBV14 and TRBJ1-1, with D possibly TRBD1 on 6 matching bases. Germline assignment: CDR1 SGHDN and CDR2 FVKESK. The CDR3 length is 15 residues. Trimming shortened V by 2 bases and J by 0 bases, and 10 bases separated the two germline ends. CDR3 nucleotide sequence: TGTGCCAGCAGCCAACGAACAGGGATGAACACTGAAGCTTTCTTT. Translating it yields CASSQRTGMNTEAFF.

The V call is TRBV5-4, the J call TRBJ2-2; D is ambiguous. This CDR3 comprises 14 residues. Trimming took 2 bases from V and 0 from J, leaving 5 bases between them. Germline V lookup: CDR1 SGHNT, CDR2 YYREEE (reference sequence). DNA of the CDR3: TGTGCCAGCAGCTTACTCCCGAACACCGGGGAGCTGTTTTTT. Translated, it gives CASSLLPNTGELFF.